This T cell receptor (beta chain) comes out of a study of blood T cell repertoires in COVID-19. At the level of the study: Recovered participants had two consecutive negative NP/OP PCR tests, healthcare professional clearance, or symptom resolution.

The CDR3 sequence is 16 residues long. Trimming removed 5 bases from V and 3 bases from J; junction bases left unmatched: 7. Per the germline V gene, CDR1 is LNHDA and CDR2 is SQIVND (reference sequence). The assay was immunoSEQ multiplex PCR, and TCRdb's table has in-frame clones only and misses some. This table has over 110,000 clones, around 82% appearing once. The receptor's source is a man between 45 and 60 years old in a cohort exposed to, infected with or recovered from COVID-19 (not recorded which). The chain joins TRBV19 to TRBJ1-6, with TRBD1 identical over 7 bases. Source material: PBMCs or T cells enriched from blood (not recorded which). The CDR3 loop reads CASSPTGSIYNSPLHF. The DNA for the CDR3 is TGTGCCAGTAGTCCGACAGGGTCAATCTATAATTCACCCCTCCACTTT.